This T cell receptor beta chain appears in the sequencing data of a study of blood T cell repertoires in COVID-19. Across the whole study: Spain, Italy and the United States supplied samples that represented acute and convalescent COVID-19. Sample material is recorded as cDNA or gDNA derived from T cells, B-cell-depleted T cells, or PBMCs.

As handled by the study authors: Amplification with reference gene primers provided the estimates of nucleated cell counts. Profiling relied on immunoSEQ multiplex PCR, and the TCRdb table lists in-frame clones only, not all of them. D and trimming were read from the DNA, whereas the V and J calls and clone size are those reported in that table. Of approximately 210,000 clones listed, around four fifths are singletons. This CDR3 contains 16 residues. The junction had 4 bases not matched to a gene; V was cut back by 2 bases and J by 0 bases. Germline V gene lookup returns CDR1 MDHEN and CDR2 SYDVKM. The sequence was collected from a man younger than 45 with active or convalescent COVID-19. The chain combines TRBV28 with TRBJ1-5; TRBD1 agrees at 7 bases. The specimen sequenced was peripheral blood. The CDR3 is CASSLPGQYSNQPQHF. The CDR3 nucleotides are TGTGCCAGCAGTTTACCGGGACAGTATAGCAATCAGCCCCAGCATTTT.